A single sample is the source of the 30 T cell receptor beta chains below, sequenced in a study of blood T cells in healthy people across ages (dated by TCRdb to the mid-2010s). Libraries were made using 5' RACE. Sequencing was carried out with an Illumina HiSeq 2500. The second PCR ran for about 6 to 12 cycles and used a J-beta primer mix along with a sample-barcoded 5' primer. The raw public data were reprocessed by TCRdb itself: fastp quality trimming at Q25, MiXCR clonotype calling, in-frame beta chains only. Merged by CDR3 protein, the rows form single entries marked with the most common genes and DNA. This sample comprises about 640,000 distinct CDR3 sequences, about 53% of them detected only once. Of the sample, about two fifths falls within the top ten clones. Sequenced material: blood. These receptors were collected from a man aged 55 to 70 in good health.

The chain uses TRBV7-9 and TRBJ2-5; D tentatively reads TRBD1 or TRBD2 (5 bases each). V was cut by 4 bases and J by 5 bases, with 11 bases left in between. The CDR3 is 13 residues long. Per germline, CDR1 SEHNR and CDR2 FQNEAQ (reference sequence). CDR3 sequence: CASSSVGVETQYF. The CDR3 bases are TGTGCCAGCAGCTCCGTGGGGGTTGAGACCCAGTACTTC.

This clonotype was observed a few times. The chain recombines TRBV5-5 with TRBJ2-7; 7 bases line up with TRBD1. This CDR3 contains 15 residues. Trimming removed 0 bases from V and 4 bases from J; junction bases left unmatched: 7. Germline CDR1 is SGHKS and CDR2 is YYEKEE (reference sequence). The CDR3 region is CASSLGQTGWYEQYF. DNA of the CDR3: TGTGCCAGCAGCTTGGGCCAGACAGGGTGGTACGAGCAGTACTTC. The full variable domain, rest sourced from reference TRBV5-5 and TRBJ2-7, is DAGVTQSPTHLIKTRGQQVTLRCSPISGHKSVSWYQQVLGQGPQFIFQYYEKEERGRGNFPDRFSARQFPNYSSELNVNALLLGDSALYLCASSLGQTGWYEQYFGPGTRLTVT.

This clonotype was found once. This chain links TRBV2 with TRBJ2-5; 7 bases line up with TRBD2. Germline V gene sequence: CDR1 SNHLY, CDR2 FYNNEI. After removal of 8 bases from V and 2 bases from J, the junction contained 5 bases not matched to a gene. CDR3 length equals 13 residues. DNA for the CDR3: TGTGCCAGCCTTGCTAGCGGACAAGAGACCCAGTACTTC. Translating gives CASLASGQETQYF.

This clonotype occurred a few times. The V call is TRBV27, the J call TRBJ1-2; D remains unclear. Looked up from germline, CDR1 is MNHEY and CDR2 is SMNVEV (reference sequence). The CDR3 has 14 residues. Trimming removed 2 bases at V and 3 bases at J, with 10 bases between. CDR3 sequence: CASSLLPPDYGYTF. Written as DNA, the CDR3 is TGTGCCAGCAGTTTACTCCCGCCGGACTATGGCTACACCTTC.

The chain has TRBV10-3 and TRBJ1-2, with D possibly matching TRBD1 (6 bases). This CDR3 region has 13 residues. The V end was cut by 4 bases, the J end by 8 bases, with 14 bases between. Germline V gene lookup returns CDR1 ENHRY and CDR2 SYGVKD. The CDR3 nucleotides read TGTGCCATCAGTGTAACAGGGTCTGACGGCTACACCTTC. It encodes CAISVTGSDGYTF.

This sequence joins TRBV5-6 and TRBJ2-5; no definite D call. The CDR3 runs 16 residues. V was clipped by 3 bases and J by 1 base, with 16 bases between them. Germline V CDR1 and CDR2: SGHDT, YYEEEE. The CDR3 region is CASSWRPRRFQETQYF. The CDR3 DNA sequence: TGTGCCAGCAGCTGGAGACCACGACGGTTCCAAGAGACCCAGTACTTC.

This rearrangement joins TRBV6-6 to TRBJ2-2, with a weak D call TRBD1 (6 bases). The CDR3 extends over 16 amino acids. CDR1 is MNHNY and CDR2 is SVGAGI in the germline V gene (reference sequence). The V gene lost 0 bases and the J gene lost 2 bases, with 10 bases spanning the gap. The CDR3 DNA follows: TGTGCCAGCAGTTACTCCGGGACAATTAACACCGGGGAGCTGTTTTTT. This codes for CASSYSGTINTGELFF.

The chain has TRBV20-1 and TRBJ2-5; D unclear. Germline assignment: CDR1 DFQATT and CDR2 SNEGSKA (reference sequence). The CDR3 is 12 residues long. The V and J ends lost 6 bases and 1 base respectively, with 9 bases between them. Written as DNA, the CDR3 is TGCAGTGCGTCGGCAGCCCAAGAGACCCAGTACTTC. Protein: CSASAAQETQYF.

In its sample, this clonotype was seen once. The CDR3 loop is CSVDRSGTGELFF. The CDR3 nucleotides read TGCAGCGTAGACAGAAGTGGGACCGGGGAGCTGTTTTTT. The V gene is TRBV29-1, the J gene TRBJ2-2; D is perhaps TRBD1 (5 bases). Germline loops: CDR1 SQVTM, CDR2 ANQGSEA. V lost 6 bases and J 5 bases, leaving 13 bases between the germline ends. The CDR3 consists of 13 residues.

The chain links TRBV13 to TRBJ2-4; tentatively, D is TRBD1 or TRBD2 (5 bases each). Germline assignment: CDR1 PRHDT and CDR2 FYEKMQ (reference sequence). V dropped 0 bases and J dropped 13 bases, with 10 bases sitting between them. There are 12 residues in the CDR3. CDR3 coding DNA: TGTGCCAGCAGCTTAGGCTTCAGGGAGCAGTACTTC. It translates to CASSLGFREQYF.

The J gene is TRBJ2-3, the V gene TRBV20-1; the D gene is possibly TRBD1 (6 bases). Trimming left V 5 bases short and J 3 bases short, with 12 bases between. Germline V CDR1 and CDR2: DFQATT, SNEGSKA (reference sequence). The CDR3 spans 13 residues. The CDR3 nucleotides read TGCAGTGCTCCACTCGGGACAACAGATACGCAGTATTTT. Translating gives CSAPLGTTDTQYF.

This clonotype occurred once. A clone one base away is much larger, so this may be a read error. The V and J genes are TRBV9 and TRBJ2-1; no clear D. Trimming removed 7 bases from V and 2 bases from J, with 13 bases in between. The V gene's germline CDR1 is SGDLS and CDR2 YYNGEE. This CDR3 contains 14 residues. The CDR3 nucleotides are TGTGCCAGCTCTAGGCAGTCCACCTACAATGAGCAGTTCTTC. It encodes CASSRQSTYNEQFF.

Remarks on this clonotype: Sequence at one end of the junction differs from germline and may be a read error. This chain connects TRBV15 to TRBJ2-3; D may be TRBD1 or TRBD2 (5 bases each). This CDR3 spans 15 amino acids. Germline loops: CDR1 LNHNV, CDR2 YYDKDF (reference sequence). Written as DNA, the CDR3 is TGTGCCACCAGCCGAGAGGGACCCGTGGCAGATACGCAGTATTTT. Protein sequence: CATSREGPVADTQYF. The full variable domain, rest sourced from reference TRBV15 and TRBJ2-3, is DAMVIQNPRYQVTQFGKPVTLSCSQTLNHNVMYWYQQKSSQAPKLLFHYYDKDFNNEADTPDNFQSRRPNTSFCFLDIRSPGLGDTAMYLCATSREGPVADTQYFGPGTRLTVL.

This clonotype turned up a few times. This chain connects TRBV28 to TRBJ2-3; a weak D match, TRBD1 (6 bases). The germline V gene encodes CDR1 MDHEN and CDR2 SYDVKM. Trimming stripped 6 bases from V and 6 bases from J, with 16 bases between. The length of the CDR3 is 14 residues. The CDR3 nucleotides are TGTGCCAGCAGCGAGATACAGGGAGAGGATACGCAGTATTTT. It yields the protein CASSEIQGEDTQYF.

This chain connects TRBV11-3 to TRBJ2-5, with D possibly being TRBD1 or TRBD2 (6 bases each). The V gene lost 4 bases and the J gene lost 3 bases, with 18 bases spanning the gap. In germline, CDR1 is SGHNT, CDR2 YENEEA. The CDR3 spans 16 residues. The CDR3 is CASSCGLGGPEETQYF. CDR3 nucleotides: TGTGCCAGCAGCTGCGGGCTAGGGGGGCCTGAAGAGACCCAGTACTTC.

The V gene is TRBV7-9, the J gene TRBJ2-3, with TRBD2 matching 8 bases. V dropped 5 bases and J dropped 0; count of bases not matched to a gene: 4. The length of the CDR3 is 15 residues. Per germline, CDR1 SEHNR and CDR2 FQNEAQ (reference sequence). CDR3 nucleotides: TGTGCCAGCAGCAAAGCGGGGGTTAGCACAGATACGCAGTATTTT. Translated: CASSKAGVSTDTQYF.

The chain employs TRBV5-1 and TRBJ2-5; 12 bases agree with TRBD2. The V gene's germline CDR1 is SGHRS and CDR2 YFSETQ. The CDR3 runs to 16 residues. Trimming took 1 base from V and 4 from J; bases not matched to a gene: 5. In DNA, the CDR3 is TGCGCCAGCAGCTTGTTGACTAGCGGGGGCCCAGAGACCCAGTACTTC. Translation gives CASSLLTSGGPETQYF. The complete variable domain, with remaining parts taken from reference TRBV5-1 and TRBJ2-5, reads KAGVTQTPRYLIKTRGQQVTLSCSPISGHRSVSWYQQTPGQGLQFLFEYFSETQRNKGNFPGRFSGRQFSNSRSEMNVSTLELGDSALYLCASSLLTSGGPETQYFGPGTRLLVL.

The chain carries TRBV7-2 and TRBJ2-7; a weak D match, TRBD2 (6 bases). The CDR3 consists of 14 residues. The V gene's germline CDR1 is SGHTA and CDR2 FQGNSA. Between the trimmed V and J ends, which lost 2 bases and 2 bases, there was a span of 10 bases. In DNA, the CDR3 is TGTGCCAGCAGCTTATCAGCGGGTCCCTACGAGCAGTACTTC. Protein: CASSLSAGPYEQYF.

The CDR3 spells CSVEWGAEAFF. CDR3 DNA: TGCAGCGTTGAATGGGGGGCTGAAGCTTTCTTT. The chain recombines TRBV29-1 with TRBJ1-1; D perhaps matches TRBD1 (5 bases). Looked up from germline, CDR1 is SQVTM and CDR2 is ANQGSEA. The CDR3 covers 11 residues. V was trimmed by 2 bases and J by 6 bases, leaving 7 bases between them.

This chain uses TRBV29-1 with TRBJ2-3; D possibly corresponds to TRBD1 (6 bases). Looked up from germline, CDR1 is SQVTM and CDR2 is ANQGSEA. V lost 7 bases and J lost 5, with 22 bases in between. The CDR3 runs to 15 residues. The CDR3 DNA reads TGCAGCGCCCCCCGGGGACACGGCGAAATAGATACGCAGTATTTT. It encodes CSAPRGHGEIDTQYF.

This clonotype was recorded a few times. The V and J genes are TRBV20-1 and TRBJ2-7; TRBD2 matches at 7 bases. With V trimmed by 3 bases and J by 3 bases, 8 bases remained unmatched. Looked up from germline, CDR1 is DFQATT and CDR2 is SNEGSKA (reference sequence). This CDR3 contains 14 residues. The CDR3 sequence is CSASGGAGFYEQYF. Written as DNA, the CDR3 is TGCAGTGCTAGTGGAGGAGCGGGGTTCTACGAGCAGTACTTC.

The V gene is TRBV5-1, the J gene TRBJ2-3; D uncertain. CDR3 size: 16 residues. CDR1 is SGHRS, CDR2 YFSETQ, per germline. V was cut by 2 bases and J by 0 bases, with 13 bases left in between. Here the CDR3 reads CASSFGRRASTDTQYF. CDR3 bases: TGCGCCAGCAGCTTTGGCAGGCGAGCTAGCACAGATACGCAGTATTTT.

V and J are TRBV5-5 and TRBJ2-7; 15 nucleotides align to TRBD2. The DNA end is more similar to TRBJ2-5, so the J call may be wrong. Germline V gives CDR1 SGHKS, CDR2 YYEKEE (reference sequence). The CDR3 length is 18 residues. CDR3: CASSSTPGLAGGGETQYF. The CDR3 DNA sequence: TGTGCCAGCAGCTCAACCCCGGGACTAGCGGGGGGTGGAGAGACCCAGTACTTC.

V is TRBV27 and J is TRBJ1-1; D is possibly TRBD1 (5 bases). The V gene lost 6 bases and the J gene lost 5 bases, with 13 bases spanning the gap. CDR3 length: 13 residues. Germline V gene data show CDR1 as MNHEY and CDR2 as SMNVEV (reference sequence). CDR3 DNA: TGTGCCAGCAGCGAAATCGAGGGGACTGAAGCTTTCTTT. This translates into CASSEIEGTEAFF.

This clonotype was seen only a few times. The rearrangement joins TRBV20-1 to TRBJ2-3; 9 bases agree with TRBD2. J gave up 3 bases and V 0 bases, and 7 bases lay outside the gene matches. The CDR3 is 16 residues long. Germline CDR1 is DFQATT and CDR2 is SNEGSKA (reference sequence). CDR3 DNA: TGCAGTGCTAGAGATGGTCTAGCGGGGAGGACAGATACGCAGTATTTT. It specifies CSARDGLAGRTDTQYF.

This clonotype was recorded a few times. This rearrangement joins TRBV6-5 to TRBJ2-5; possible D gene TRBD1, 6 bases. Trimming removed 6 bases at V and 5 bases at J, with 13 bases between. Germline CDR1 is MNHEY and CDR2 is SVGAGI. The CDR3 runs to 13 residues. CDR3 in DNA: TGTGCCAGCAGACTACAGGGCGAGGAGACCCAGTACTTC. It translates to CASRLQGEETQYF.

The CDR3 here is CSAREDPNYGYTF. The CDR3 DNA sequence: TGCAGTGCTAGGGAGGACCCTAACTATGGCTACACCTTC. The V and J genes are TRBV20-1 and TRBJ1-2; D unclear. The CDR3 is 13 amino acids. Looked up from germline, CDR1 is DFQATT and CDR2 is SNEGSKA (reference sequence). Trimming stripped 3 bases from V and 0 bases from J, with 8 bases between.

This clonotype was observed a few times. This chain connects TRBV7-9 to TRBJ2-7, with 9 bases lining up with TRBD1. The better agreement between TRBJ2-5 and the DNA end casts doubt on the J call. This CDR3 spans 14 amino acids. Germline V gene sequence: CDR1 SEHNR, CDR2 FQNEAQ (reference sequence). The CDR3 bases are TGTGCCAGCAGCCCCTGGGACAGGGTTAAGACCCAGTACTTC. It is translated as CASSPWDRVKTQYF.

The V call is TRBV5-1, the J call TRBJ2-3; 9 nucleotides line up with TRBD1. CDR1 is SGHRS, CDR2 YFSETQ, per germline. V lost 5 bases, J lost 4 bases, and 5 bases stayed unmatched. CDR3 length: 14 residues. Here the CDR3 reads CASRTDRGADTQYF. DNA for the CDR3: TGCGCCAGCAGGACGGACAGGGGAGCAGATACGCAGTATTTT.

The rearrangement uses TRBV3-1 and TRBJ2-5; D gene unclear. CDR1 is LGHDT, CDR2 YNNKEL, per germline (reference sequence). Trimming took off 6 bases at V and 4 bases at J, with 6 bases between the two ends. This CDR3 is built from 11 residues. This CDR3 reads CASRQLETQYF. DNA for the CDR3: TGTGCCAGCAGACAGTTAGAGACCCAGTACTTC.